A single sample gave rise to the 20 T cell receptor beta chains below, sequenced in a study of T cells in Graves' hyperthyroidism and ophthalmopathy (dated by TCRdb to between 2017 and 2020). Library prep was done by multiplex PCR. Sequencer: Illumina HiSeq 2000. TCR beta CDR3 regions were amplified from RNA transcripts. A first-round RT-PCR of the TCR CDR3 used the HTBI primer set with the Qiagen OneStep RT-PCR kit. Using fastp at Q25 and MiXCR, TCRdb reprocessed the public reads and kept productive beta chains. Each entry is one CDR3 protein sequence, shown with its most common DNA and genes. Across this sample there are about 290,000 distinct CDR3 sequences, with roughly 15% seen only once. Less than 8% of the sample is in the top ten clones. The sample taken for sequencing was blood. These receptors were collected from a woman between 40 and 55 years old with Graves' hyperthyroidism.

Many counts were recorded for this clonotype. The chain's CDR3 is CSARDPGTSGYEQYF. The CDR3 DNA reads TGCAGTGCTAGAGATCCGGGGACTAGCGGCTACGAGCAGTACTTC. This rearrangement joins TRBV20-1 to TRBJ2-7, with 11 bases identical to TRBD2. The CDR3 is 15 amino acids. Trimming cost V 0 bases and J 3 bases; bases outside gene matches: 4. Germline V gene lookup returns CDR1 DFQATT and CDR2 SNEGSKA (reference sequence).

This clonotype has more than one count but fewer than ten. This sequence joins TRBV29-1 and TRBJ2-3, with TRBD1 as a possible D gene (6 bases). The germline gives CDR1 SQVTM, CDR2 ANQGSEA. Trimming pared 7 bases from V and 4 bases from J, leaving 12 bases between. This CDR3 is 12 amino acids long. DNA for the CDR3: TGCAGCGCCAAACAGGGCGCAGATACGCAGTATTTT. Translating it yields CSAKQGADTQYF.

Many counts were recorded for this clonotype. The chain uses TRBV6-1 and TRBJ1-2; perhaps TRBD1 as D (5 bases). CDR1 is MNHNS, CDR2 SASEGT, per germline. Between the trimmed V and J ends, which lost 3 bases and 4 bases, there was a span of 15 bases. The CDR3 length is 15 residues. The CDR3 sequence is CASSENRGTGYGYTF. For the CDR3, the DNA is TGTGCCAGCAGTGAGAATAGAGGGACGGGCTATGGCTACACCTTC.

This clonotype was counted at least ten times. The CDR3 sequence is CASSHPEETQYF. The CDR3 nucleotides are TGTGCCAGCAGTCACCCCGAAGAGACCCAGTACTTC. V and J are TRBV27 and TRBJ2-5; the D is unclear. The CDR3 length is 12 residues. V lost 5 bases and J 3 bases, leaving 7 bases between the germline ends. The germline V gene has CDR1 MNHEY and CDR2 SMNVEV (reference sequence).

This clonotype showed up many times. The V call is TRBV5-1, the J call TRBJ2-1, with 10 bases identical to TRBD2. CDR1 is SGHRS and CDR2 is YFSETQ in the germline V gene. V lost 2 bases to trimming and J lost 3 bases; unmatched junction nucleotides: 8. The CDR3 has 17 residues. Written as DNA, the CDR3 is TGCGCCAGCAGCTTACCAGCGGGAGGGGGGGGCTACAATGAGCAGTTCTTC. It yields the protein CASSLPAGGGGYNEQFF. Using reference TRBV5-1 and TRBJ2-1 for the parts outside the CDR3, the full variable domain is KAGVTQTPRYLIKTRGQQVTLSCSPISGHRSVSWYQQTPGQGLQFLFEYFSETQRNKGNFPGRFSGRQFSNSRSEMNVSTLELGDSALYLCASSLPAGGGGYNEQFFGPGTRLTVL.

The V call is TRBV27, the J call TRBJ2-3; D is perhaps TRBD1 (6 bases). Looked up from germline, CDR1 is MNHEY and CDR2 is SMNVEV (reference sequence). This CDR3 spans 14 amino acids. V lost 1 base and J lost 7, with 12 bases in between. CDR3 in amino acids: CASSLFRGSNTQYF. The CDR3 DNA sequence: TGTGCCAGCAGTTTATTCAGGGGTTCAAATACGCAGTATTTT.

This clonotype was found many times. The rearrangement uses TRBV7-9 and TRBJ2-7; 7 bases are a match to TRBD1. V shed 1 base, J shed 6 bases, and the junction held 9 bases outside the gene matches. CDR3 length equals 15 residues. Germline CDR1 and CDR2: SEHNR and FQNEAQ (reference sequence). This CDR3 is CASSLVGDREREQYF. The CDR3 DNA sequence: TGTGCCAGCAGCTTAGTAGGAGACAGGGAGCGCGAGCAGTACTTC.

This clonotype was detected many times. The rearrangement uses TRBV9 and TRBJ2-7, with unresolved D. The CDR3 extends over 16 amino acids. V lost 0 bases to trimming and J lost 4 bases, with 17 bases between them. Germline-derived CDR1 and CDR2 are SGDLS and YYNGEE. CDR3 residues: CASSVGVGQDPYEQYF. The CDR3 DNA reads as TGTGCCAGCAGCGTAGGGGTAGGGCAGGACCCGTACGAGCAGTACTTC.

This clonotype has a count of ten or more. This chain joins TRBV5-1 and TRBJ2-7; D is unresolved. V dropped 0 bases and J dropped 0 bases, with 16 bases sitting between them. CDR1 and CDR2 (germline): SGHRS, YFSETQ. This CDR3 is built from 17 residues. The CDR3 here is CASSLAASSSRSYEQYF. In DNA form, the CDR3 reads TGCGCCAGCAGCTTGGCGGCATCCAGTAGCCGCTCCTACGAGCAGTACTTC.

This clonotype was detected ten times or more. This chain connects TRBV2 to TRBJ1-1; D is unresolved. The ends were cut back, 7 bases at V and 0 bases at J, with 12 bases in the middle. The germline CDR1 and CDR2 sequences are SNHLY and FYNNEI. This CDR3 has 14 amino acids. The CDR3 here is CASTGRYMNTEAFF. DNA for the CDR3: TGTGCCAGCACCGGCCGGTACATGAACACTGAAGCTTTCTTT.

V and J are TRBV25-1 and TRBJ2-1; TRBD2 aligns across 12 bases. The V and J ends lost 1 base and 4 bases, in that order; junction bases with no gene match: 2. The CDR3 has 16 amino acids. CDR1 is MGHDK and CDR2 is SYGVNS in the germline V gene. In nucleotides, the CDR3 is TGTGCCAGCAGTGAATGGGGACTAGCGGGTTACAATGAGCAGTTCTTC. Protein: CASSEWGLAGYNEQFF.

The sample holds many counts of this clonotype. This chain connects TRBV6-1 to TRBJ2-1, with 7 bases matching TRBD1. This CDR3 spans 17 amino acids. Trimming cost V 6 bases and J 2 bases; bases outside gene matches: 13. From germline, CDR1 is MNHNS and CDR2 SASEGT. The CDR3 reads CASRWTGSALAYNEQFF. CDR3 sequence (DNA): TGTGCCAGCAGGTGGACAGGCTCTGCCCTCGCCTACAATGAGCAGTTCTTC.

At least ten counts were recorded for this clonotype. The chain links TRBV10-3 to TRBJ2-1; D is unresolved. Trimming stripped 8 bases from V and 5 bases from J, with 13 bases between. The germline gives CDR1 ENHRY, CDR2 SYGVKD. The CDR3 has 13 amino acids. The CDR3 is CAIYAAQNNEQFF. CDR3 bases: TGTGCCATCTACGCGGCCCAGAACAATGAGCAGTTCTTC.

This clonotype was counted only a few times. This chain uses TRBV20-1 with TRBJ2-7; 8 nucleotides agree with TRBD1. The germline V gene has CDR1 DFQATT and CDR2 SNEGSKA (reference sequence). This CDR3 has 15 residues. V was pared by 4 bases and J by 3 bases, with 11 bases of the junction left unmatched. The CDR3 DNA is TGCAGTGCTAATGGGGAACAGGGGGTCATCTACGAGCAGTACTTC. The encoded protein is CSANGEQGVIYEQYF.

This clonotype showed up many times. The junction and the germline gene differ at one end; a read error may be behind it. CDR3 amino acids: CASSLGAGETQYF. The CDR3 DNA sequence: TGTGCCAGCAGTTTAGGGGCGGGAGAGACCCAGTACTTC. This chain connects TRBV7-2 to TRBJ2-5; D possibly matches TRBD1 or TRBD2 (5 bases each). The CDR3 is 13 residues long. CDR1 is SGHTA, CDR2 FQGNSA, per germline.

This clonotype was seen many times. The rearrangement joins TRBV7-9 to TRBJ2-7; 8 nucleotides agree with TRBD1. CDR1 is SEHNR and CDR2 is FQNEAQ in the germline V gene (reference sequence). Trimming removed 0 bases from V and 9 bases from J; junction bases left unmatched: 10. This CDR3 contains 15 residues. DNA for the CDR3: TGTGCCAGCAGCTTAGCGTCAGGGGGCTCTGTTCGGCAGTACTTC. Its protein product is CASSLASGGSVRQYF. The full variable domain, with the rest looked up from reference TRBV7-9 and TRBJ2-7, is DTGVSQNPRHKITKRGQNVTFRCDPISEHNRLYWYRQTLGQGPEFLTYFQNEAQLEKSRLLSDRFSAERPKGSFSTLEIQRTEQGDSAMYLCASSLASGGSVRQYFGPGTRLTVT.

In its sample, this clonotype was seen a few times. The genes are TRBV19 and TRBJ1-5; no reliable D call. V lost 7 bases to trimming and J lost 4 bases, with 8 bases between them. CDR3 size: 12 residues. The germline V gene has CDR1 LNHDA and CDR2 SQIVND (reference sequence). CDR3 DNA: TGTGCCAGTAACCGCGTGAATCAGCCCCAGCATTTT. It specifies CASNRVNQPQHF.

The rearrangement joins TRBV10-3 to TRBJ2-3; TRBD2 might be the D (6 bases). CDR1 and CDR2 from the germline V gene are ENHRY and SYGVKD. The CDR3 is made up of 12 amino acids. The V and J ends lost 2 bases and 6 bases respectively, with 6 bases between them. CDR3 amino acids: CAISEGGDTQYF. The DNA of the CDR3 is TGTGCCATCAGTGAGGGGGGGGATACGCAGTATTTT.

The chain employs TRBV19 and TRBJ2-1; the match to TRBD2 covers 10 bases. Near its end, the DNA agrees better with TRBJ2-7, so the J call may be wrong. The CDR3 is made up of 15 amino acids. The germline V gene has CDR1 LNHDA and CDR2 SQIVND (reference sequence). CDR3 region: CASSRAGGPWNEQYF. Here the CDR3 DNA reads TGTGCCAGTAGTAGAGCGGGAGGGCCATGGAATGAGCAGTACTTC.

The table lists this clonotype with many counts. The V and J genes are TRBV6-1 and TRBJ2-7; TRBD2 might be the D (6 bases). Germline V gene data show CDR1 as MNHNS and CDR2 as SASEGT. Trimming took off 6 bases at V and 2 bases at J, with 14 bases between the two ends. This CDR3 region has 14 residues. The CDR3: CASSLAGPAYEQYF. The CDR3 DNA follows: TGTGCCAGCAGCCTGGCGGGGCCTGCCTACGAGCAGTACTTC.